These 25 T cell receptor beta chains came from one sample sequenced in a study of T cells in women clearing cervical HPV infection. Method: immunoSEQ multiplex PCR; TCRdb's copy keeps in-frame clones and lacks some. The table for this sample gives 27,000 or so clones. Input material: blood buffy coat. The origin of the receptors is a woman aged 18-69 years with a cervical HPV16 infection that either progressed to CIN3+ or cleared (not recorded which).

As concerns this clone: The sequence runs out 3 residues before the end of the CDR3; the remainder is reconstructed from the germline J gene. The rearrangement uses TRBV7-9 and TRBJ1-1, with a weak D call TRBD1 (5 bases). Between the trimmed V and J ends, which lost 0 bases and 1 base, there was a span of 9 bases. CDR1 and CDR2 (germline): SEHNR, FQNEAQ (reference sequence). This CDR3 contains 15 residues. CDR3 residues: CASSLARQSNTEAFF. CDR3 bases read: TGTGCCAGCAGCTTAGCGCGACAGTCGAACACTGAA.

As regards this clone: From the germline J gene comes the end of the CDR3, since the read stops 3 residues before it. The V and J genes are TRBV7-8 and TRBJ2-4; D might be TRBD1 (5 bases). CDR3 length: 15 residues. Germline assignment: CDR1 SGHVS and CDR2 FQNEAQ. CDR3 loop: CASSLDLGRAYGQYF. CDR3 DNA, as far as it was read: TGTGCCAGCAGCTTAGACTTGGGCAGGGCCTATGGT.

Remarks on this clone: The CDR3 is cut off 3 residues early in the read; its end comes from the germline J gene. This chain joins TRBV30 and TRBJ2-7; unclear D gene. The CDR3 covers 12 residues. Germline values: CDR1 GTSNPN, CDR2 SVGIG (reference sequence). Trimming removed 0 bases from V and 6 bases from J, with 9 bases in between. CDR3 loop: CAWSVNSPEQYF. The part of the CDR3 DNA that was read is TGTGCCTGGAGTGTCAACTCCCCCGAG.

As for this clone: The read gets to within 3 residues of the CDR3 end, and the germline J gene fills in the rest. The rearrangement uses TRBV5-1 and TRBJ2-2; D is unresolved. The germline gives CDR1 SGHRS, CDR2 YFSETQ. V lost 7 bases to trimming and J lost 0 bases, with 4 bases between them. There are 12 residues in the CDR3. This chain's CDR3 is CASFANTGELFF. CDR3 bases read: TGCGCCAGCTTCGCGAACACCGGGGAG.

For this clone: The read is 3 residues too short to cover the CDR3 end, so that end is filled in from the germline J gene. The chain is built from TRBV19 and TRBJ1-2; 7 positions agree with TRBD1. V gave up 4 bases and J gave up 6 bases; unmatched junction bases: 8. Germline V CDR1 and CDR2: LNHDA, SQIVND (reference sequence). The CDR3 totals 14 residues. The CDR3 DNA, read in part, is TGTGCCAGTAGTAACTGGCAGGGGGGTCATGGC. Amino acid sequence: CASSNWQGGHG. The full CDR3 is CASSNWQGGHGYTF. Looking up the rest from reference TRBV19 and TRBJ1-2 gives the full variable domain: DGGITQSPKYLFRKEGQNVTLSCEQNLNHDAMYWYRQDPGQGLRLIYYSQIVNDFQKGDIAEGYSVSREKKESFPLTVTSAQKNPTAFYLCASSNWQGGHGYTFGSGTRLTVV.

Note on this clone: The read stops 3 residues short of the end of the CDR3; the missing end is completed from the germline J gene. J is TRBJ2-5 and V is TRBV6-2 or TRBV6-3, with 8 bases lining up with TRBD1. There are 17 residues in the CDR3. V lost 4 bases and J lost 3; bases outside the gene matches: 13. Germline V gene lookup returns CDR1 MNHEY and CDR2 SVGEGT. Incomplete CDR3 DNA: TGTGCCAGCAGTTCCACCGACGGAGACAGGGGAGAAGAGACC. Residues: CASSSTDGDRGEET. The full CDR3 protein is CASSSTDGDRGEETQYF.

To note about this clone: The read terminates 3 residues before the CDR3 end, so the remaining end is supplied by the germline J gene. The chain couples TRBV7-6 to TRBJ1-6; D uncertain. Per germline, CDR1 SGHVS and CDR2 FNYEAQ. With 1 base removed from V and 5 bases from J, the gap between germline ends came to 6 bases. This CDR3 is 14 amino acids long. The CDR3 sequence is CASSLGHNNSPLHF. CDR3 bases read: TGTGCCAGCAGCTTAGGGCACAATAATTCACCC.

Regarding this clone: The sequence runs out 3 residues before the end of the CDR3; the remainder is reconstructed from the germline J gene. The chain employs TRBV7-9 and TRBJ2-1; a weak D match, TRBD2 (6 bases). Trimming left V 1 base short and J 7 bases short, with 11 bases between. Germline V gives CDR1 SEHNR, CDR2 FQNEAQ (reference sequence). The CDR3 totals 14 residues. The CDR3 DNA, read in part, is TGTGCCAGCAGCTTAGAGGTAGCGGCTAATGAG. Its protein product is CASSLEVAANE. The entire CDR3 reads CASSLEVAANEQFF.

This clone counts as medium-sized by frequency. The observed sequence ends 3 residues before the CDR3 terminus, with the missing tail filled in from the germline J gene. The gene calls are TRBV18 and TRBJ2-5; 10 nucleotides align to TRBD1. Germline trimming cut 3 bases from V and 4 bases from J; bases unmatched to any gene: 2. The CDR3 spans 14 residues. Germline V gene lookup returns CDR1 KGHSH and CDR2 LQKENI. Here the CDR3 reads CASSPGDRGETQYF. CDR3 DNA (partial): TGTGCCAGCTCACCTGGGGACAGGGGAGAGACC.

Note on this clone: The CDR3 end is not reached by the read, which stops 3 residues before it; the germline J gene fills it in. Other DNA sequences in this specimen translate into the identical CDR3. The V gene is TRBV7-2, the J gene TRBJ1-3; maybe TRBD1 (6 bases). Germline CDR1 and CDR2: SGHTA and FQGNSA. Trimming removed 4 bases at V and 3 bases at J, with 10 bases between. The CDR3 spans 14 residues. CDR3 DNA (partial): TGTGCCAGCAGCTCGGACAGTCATGGAAACACC. This codes for CASSSDSHGNT. The full CDR3 protein is CASSSDSHGNTIYF.

This chain's CDR3 is CASSQVAATENTGELFF. Incomplete CDR3 DNA: TGTGCCAGTAGTCAGGTTGCCGCGACAGAGAACACCGGGGAG. This chain connects TRBV19 to TRBJ2-2; possibly TRBD1 for D (5 bases). The read stops 3 residues short of the end of the CDR3; the missing end is completed from the germline J gene. This CDR3 spans 17 amino acids. Germline lookup yields CDR1 LNHDA and CDR2 SQIVND (reference sequence). V was cut by 5 bases and J by 1 base, with 17 bases left in between.

As to this clone: The CDR3 extends 3 residues past the end of the read, so its final part is completed from the germline J gene. The chain uses TRBV23-1 and TRBJ1-1; tentatively, D is TRBD1 (6 bases). TRBV23-1 is known as an ORF, though its function is uncertain. The CDR3 is 16 amino acids. Trimming left V 6 bases short and J 4 bases short, with 21 bases between. CDR3 loop: CASRPLSRGAGTEAFF. The part of the CDR3 DNA that was read is TGCGCCAGCAGACCCTTATCCAGGGGCGCGGGCACTGAA.

About this clone itself: The read ends 3 residues before the CDR3 terminus; that terminus is restored from the germline J gene. The gene calls are TRBV18 and TRBJ2-5, with 10 bases matching TRBD2. The CDR3 runs 16 residues. From germline, CDR1 is KGHSH and CDR2 LQKENI. J lost 5 bases, V lost 3 bases, and 9 bases had no gene match. Partial CDR3 DNA: TGTGCCAGCTCACCGGGGGCTAGCGGGGGCTCGGAGACC. Its translation: CASSPGASGGSET. The whole CDR3 protein is CASSPGASGGSETQYF.

Worth noting for this clone: The CDR3 end falls 3 residues outside the read, so it is completed with the germline J gene. The J gene is TRBJ1-1, the V gene TRBV7-2; D remains ambiguous. CDR1 SGHTA and CDR2 FQGNSA come from the germline V gene. The ends were cut back, 5 bases at V and 4 bases at J, with 14 bases in the middle. The CDR3 is made up of 14 amino acids. CDR3: CASSQRAFITEAFF. The CDR3 DNA, read in part, is TGTGCCAGCAGCCAAAGGGCGTTTATCACTGAA.

As regards this clone: The read terminates 3 residues before the CDR3 end, so the remaining end is supplied by the germline J gene. The J gene is TRBJ2-5, the V gene TRBV30, with D possibly being TRBD2 (6 bases). Germline V gene sequence: CDR1 GTSNPN, CDR2 SVGIG (reference sequence). This CDR3 is 13 amino acids long. V gave up 3 bases and J gave up 5 bases, with 13 bases separating them. The sequenced CDR3 bases are TGTGCCTGGAGGGGGGACTTTACTGAGACC. This codes for CAWRGDFTET. The full-length CDR3 reads as CAWRGDFTETQYF.

As concerns this clone: The missing CDR3 end, 3 residues past where the read stops, is filled in from the germline J gene. This chain connects TRBV2 to TRBJ1-2, with 10 bases matching TRBD1. V shed 6 bases, J shed 0 bases, and the junction held 4 bases outside the gene matches. This CDR3 spans 15 amino acids. Germline V lookup: CDR1 SNHLY, CDR2 FYNNEI. The covered CDR3 bases are TGTGCCAGCAGGATTGGGACAGGGGCTAACTATGGC. Its protein product is CASRIGTGANYG. The full CDR3 protein reads CASRIGTGANYGYTF.

CDR3: CASSQANYGYTF. CDR3 DNA, as far as it was read: TGTGCCAGCAGCCAAGCCAACTATGGC. The V gene is TRBV7-9, the J gene TRBJ1-2; unclear D gene. The read comes to an end 3 residues before the CDR3 does, leaving the germline J gene to fill in the end. Trimming cost V 5 bases and J 2 bases, with 6 bases left between them. The CDR3 sequence is 12 residues long. CDR1 and CDR2 from the germline V gene are SEHNR and FQNEAQ (reference sequence).

The DNA read from the CDR3 is TGTGCCAGCGTGACAGGGGGCGGTGAAAAA. This codes for CASVTGGGEK. The whole CDR3 sequence is CASVTGGGEKLFF. This chain links TRBV28 with TRBJ1-4, with 10 nucleotides matching TRBD1. Sequencing ends 3 residues short of the CDR3 end; the germline J gene provides the rest. The germline V gene encodes CDR1 MDHEN and CDR2 SYDVKM. Unmatched junction bases numbered 4, after V lost 8 bases and J lost 7 bases. The CDR3 covers 13 residues.

Regarding this clone: The read terminates 3 residues before the CDR3 end, so the remaining end is supplied by the germline J gene. This chain connects TRBV7-3 to TRBJ2-2; 8 nucleotides align to TRBD1. Germline-derived CDR1 and CDR2 are SGHTA and FQGTGA. This CDR3 region has 15 residues. Trimming cost V 2 bases and J 8 bases; bases outside gene matches: 7. The CDR3 DNA, read in part, is TGTGCCAGCAGCTTACAGGGGACAGGCACGGGGGAG. Translated: CASSLQGTGTGE. The whole CDR3 sequence reads CASSLQGTGTGELFF.

Points on this clone: The sequenced fragment ends 3 residues before the CDR3 boundary, so the rest is inferred from the germline J gene. J is TRBJ2-7 and V is TRBV20-1, with D possibly being TRBD1 (6 bases). CDR3 length: 13 residues. Germline CDR1 reads DFQATT; CDR2 reads SNEGSKA (reference sequence). Between the trimmed V and J ends, which lost 0 bases and 2 bases, there was a span of 8 bases. The CDR3 DNA, read in part, is TGCAGTGCTAGAGACAGGGGCCCCTACGAG. Amino acid sequence: CSARDRGPYE. The whole CDR3 region reads CSARDRGPYEQYF.

Note on this clone: The read finishes 3 residues shy of the CDR3 end, and the germline J gene is used to complete it. The chain recombines TRBV7-2 with TRBJ2-4; a weak D match, TRBD2 (5 bases). This CDR3 contains 14 residues. Germline V CDR1 and CDR2: SGHTA, FQGNSA. The CDR3 reads CASSPSSGFQIQYF. The DNA read from the CDR3 is TGTGCCAGCAGCCCTAGTTCGGGGTTTCAAATT.

On this clone itself: The CDR3 is cut off 3 residues early in the read; its end comes from the germline J gene. The chain has TRBV2 and TRBJ2-2; 8 nucleotides line up with TRBD2. Germline-derived CDR1 and CDR2 are SNHLY and FYNNEI. The CDR3 spans 15 residues. V shed 9 bases and J 0 bases; nucleotides not matched to a gene: 6. Incomplete CDR3 DNA: TGTGCCAGTGGGGGACTAGTCTCGAACACCGGGGAG. This encodes CASGGLVSNTGE. In full, the CDR3 reads CASGGLVSNTGELFF.

CDR3 in amino acids: CASSLTGGTNTEAFF. The part of the CDR3 DNA that was read is TGTGCCAGCAGCTTAACAGGGGGAACCAACACTGAA. V is TRBV7-9 and J is TRBJ1-1; the match to TRBD1 covers 8 bases. The read ends 3 residues shy of where the CDR3 ends; the end is completed using the germline J gene. The CDR3 is made up of 15 amino acids. V dropped 2 bases and J dropped 2; count of bases not matched to a gene: 4. Germline CDR1 reads SEHNR; CDR2 reads FQNEAQ (reference sequence).

Worth noting for this clone: The CDR3 end falls 3 residues outside the read, so it is completed with the germline J gene. Other nucleotide sequences in the sample specify the same CDR3. V is TRBV29-1 and J is TRBJ1-3, with D uncertain. The CDR3 is 12 amino acids. The V gene lost 5 bases and the J gene lost 5 bases, with 10 bases spanning the gap. Germline V CDR1 and CDR2: SQVTM, ANQGSEA. The sequenced part of the CDR3 DNA is TGCAGCGTTTTGTCACCTAGAAACACC. Translation: CSVLSPRNT. In full, the CDR3 is CSVLSPRNTIYF.

Notes on this clone: The read finishes 3 residues shy of the CDR3 end, and the germline J gene is used to complete it. This chain connects TRBV7-8 to TRBJ1-2; a possible D gene is TRBD1 (6 bases). The germline gives CDR1 SGHVS, CDR2 FQNEAQ. The CDR3 runs to 14 residues. The CDR3 DNA, read in part, is TGTGCCAGCAGCCTGGGGGGGCCCTACAATGAC. This translates into CASSLGGPYND. The entire CDR3 protein reads CASSLGGPYNDYTF.